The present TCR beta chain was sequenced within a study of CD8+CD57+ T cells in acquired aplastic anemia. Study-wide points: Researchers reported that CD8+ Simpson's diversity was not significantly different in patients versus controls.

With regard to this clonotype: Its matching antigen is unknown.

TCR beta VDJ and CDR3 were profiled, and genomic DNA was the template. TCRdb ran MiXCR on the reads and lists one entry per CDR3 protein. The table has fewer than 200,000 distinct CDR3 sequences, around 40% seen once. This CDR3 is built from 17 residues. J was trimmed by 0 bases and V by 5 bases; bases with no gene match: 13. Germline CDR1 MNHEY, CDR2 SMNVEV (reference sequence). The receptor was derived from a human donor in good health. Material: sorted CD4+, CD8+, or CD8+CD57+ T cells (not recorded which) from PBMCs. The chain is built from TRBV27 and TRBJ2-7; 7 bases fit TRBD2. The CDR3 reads CASSPYRGGPFSYEQYF. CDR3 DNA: TGTGCCAGCAGTCCTTACCGGGGAGGGCCCTTCTCCTACGAGCAGTACTTC.